This TCR beta chain was identified in a study of cytomegalovirus exposure and HLA in healthy donors. Study results and limitations: It was reported that TCR beta sequences correctly inferred the HLA-A and HLA-B alleles for most subjects. In a later analysis, DRB1 alleles had the most associated TCRs; HLA-C alleles the fewest.

Use of 60 Vbeta and 13 Jbeta primers characterized the PCR. Sequenced by immunoSEQ multiplex PCR; TCRdb stores in-frame clones only, minus some. The table includes more than 85,000 clones, approximately 82% detected once. To note about this clone: No antigen is known for it.

V lost 4 bases to trimming and J lost 0 bases, with 13 bases between them. This CDR3 spans 15 amino acids. CDR1 is LNHDA, CDR2 SQIVND, per germline (reference sequence). Sequencing used PBMCs. The sequence was obtained from a man aged 35 to 55 in good health and CMV-seropositive. J is TRBJ2-7 and V is TRBV19; possibly TRBD1 for D (6 bases). This chain's CDR3 is CASSSGTGSSYEQYF. The CDR3 coding sequence is TGTGCCAGTAGTAGTGGTACAGGGAGCTCCTACGAGCAGTACTTC.